Below are 18 T cell receptor beta chains sequenced from a single sample in a study of tumor and adjacent non-tumor tissue in lung cancer. TCRbeta libraries were built with three rounds of nested PCR, modified from ARM-PCR. One entry per CDR3 protein, called by TCRdb with MiXCR from the multiplex PCR reads. The repertoire includes about 48,000 distinct CDR3 sequences, less than 70% of them detected once, and roughly 30% sits in the top ten. RNA was extracted from bulk tissue without any cell sorting. More than 3 cm separated this lung sample from the edge of the tumor. The sequencing sample was made of distant non-tumor lung tissue. The source is a woman in her 70s with non-small cell lung cancer.

With regard to this clonotype: The junction shows a germline mismatch at one end, possibly a read error. The chain couples TRBV4-2 to TRBJ2-5; 9 nucleotides line up with TRBD2. CDR1 is LGHNA, CDR2 YNFKEQ, per germline. The CDR3 spans 16 residues. The CDR3 sequence: CASSIRLAAEGETQYF. The CDR3 nucleotides are TGTGCCAGCAGCATCCGACTAGCGGCCGAAGGGGAGACCCAATACTTC.

This clonotype was recorded only once. Since the CDR3 does not end with the conserved phenylalanine or tryptophan, this likely comes from a read error. This chain uses TRBV12-3 or TRBV12-4 with TRBJ2-7; 11 bases agree with TRBD2. The V and J ends lost 6 bases and 2 bases, in that order; junction bases with no gene match: 3. The CDR3 consists of 14 residues. The CDR3 region is CASRQGLAAYEQYL. The CDR3 DNA reads as TGTGCCAGCAGACAGGGACTAGCGGCCTACGAGCAGTACCTC.

In the case of this clonotype: This clone may be a read error of a much larger clone one base away. The genes are TRBV28 and TRBJ1-6, with no clear D. Germline V CDR1 and CDR2: MDHEN, SYDVKM. The CDR3 consists of 16 residues. CDR3 amino acids: CASSLKGRVYKSPLHF. In nucleotides, the CDR3 is TGTGCCAGCAGTTTAAAAGGGAGGGTATATAAATCACCCCTCCACTTT.

Comments on this clonotype: The junction does not match germline at one end; this may be a read error. The chain employs TRBV6-5 and TRBJ2-1; D is unresolved. The CDR3 extends over 12 amino acids. Looked up from germline, CDR1 is MNHEY and CDR2 is SVGAGI. CDR3 in DNA: TGTTCCAGCAGTGGTCCCACTTCTGAGCAGTTCTTC. Amino acids: CSSSGPTSEQFF.

The chain links TRBV20-1 to TRBJ2-3; D perhaps matches TRBD1 (5 bases). CDR3 length: 13 residues. The V gene's germline CDR1 is DFQATT and CDR2 SNEGSKA (reference sequence). Trimming removed 7 bases from V and 4 bases from J, with 15 bases in between. CDR3: CSGTLSGADTQYF. The CDR3 DNA sequence: TGCAGTGGGACACTAAGTGGAGCAGATACGCAGTATTTT.

Details on this clonotype: The germline gene is not matched at one end of the junction; a read error may be the cause. This chain links TRBV11-1 with TRBJ2-1; D remains unclear. This CDR3 is built from 16 residues. Per the germline V gene, CDR1 is SGHAT and CDR2 is FQDESV (reference sequence). This chain's CDR3 is CASSLALTCLYNEQFF. DNA for the CDR3: TGTGCCAGTAGCTTAGCCCTAACGTGCCTGTACAATGAGCAGTTCTTC.

This CDR3 is CASSQEERRTDTQYF. Here the CDR3 DNA reads TGCGCCAGCAGCCAAGAGGAGCGGAGGACGGATACGCAGTATTTT. The genes are TRBV4-1 and TRBJ2-3; D possibly corresponds to TRBD2 (5 bases). CDR1 is MGHRA and CDR2 is YSYEKL in the germline V gene. V dropped 0 bases and J dropped 6 bases, with 13 bases sitting between them. There are 15 residues in the CDR3.

This chain joins TRBV20-1 and TRBJ2-5, with 7 bases identical to TRBD1. With V trimmed by 6 bases and J by 3 bases, 7 bases remained unmatched. CDR1 is DFQATT and CDR2 is SNEGSKA in the germline V gene (reference sequence). The CDR3 is 13 amino acids. The CDR3 sequence: CSAIQTGKETQYF. Written as DNA, the CDR3 is TGCAGTGCAATTCAGACAGGGAAAGAGACCCAGTACTTC.

With respect to this clonotype: A read error may be the cause here, since a much bigger clone is one base away. The gene calls are TRBV20-1 and TRBJ1-1; possible D gene TRBD1, 5 bases. The CDR3 spans 13 residues. The ends were cut back, 6 bases at V and 1 base at J, with 12 bases in the middle. The germline CDR1 and CDR2 sequences are DFQATT and SNEGSKA (reference sequence). The CDR3 loop is CSAHRTWNTEAFF. Here the CDR3 DNA reads TGCAGTGCGCACAGGACATGGAACACTGAAGCTTTCTTT.

This clonotype is medium-sized (0.01 to 0.1%) within its sample. The V gene is TRBV20-1, the J gene TRBJ2-1, with TRBD2 matching 9 bases. With V trimmed by 1 base and J by 5 bases, 6 bases remained unmatched. This CDR3 has 15 amino acids. Germline values: CDR1 DFQATT, CDR2 SNEGSKA (reference sequence). CDR3 DNA: TGCAGTGCTAGAGCCGGCGGGAGGGTCAACAATGAGCAGTTCTTC. Protein: CSARAGGRVNNEQFF.

At least ten counts were recorded for this clonotype. The chain has TRBV5-1 and TRBJ1-1, with 11 bases that match TRBD1. The CDR3 consists of 13 residues. The V gene's germline CDR1 is SGHRS and CDR2 YFSETQ. J was trimmed by 7 bases and V by 4 bases; bases with no gene match: 3. This chain's CDR3 is CASSEGTGGEAFF. CDR3 bases: TGCGCCAGCAGCGAAGGGACAGGGGGTGAAGCTTTCTTT.

Points on this clonotype: No conserved phenylalanine or tryptophan is present at the end of the CDR3, so a read error is the likely explanation. V usage is TRBV5-1 and J usage is TRBJ2-1, with unresolved D. There are 15 residues in the CDR3. Trimming shortened V by 0 bases and J by 0 bases, and 7 bases separated the two germline ends. From germline, CDR1 is SGHRS and CDR2 YFSETQ. DNA for the CDR3: TGCGCCAGCAGCTTGGGTACGGGCTCCTACAATGAGCAGTTCATC. It yields the protein CASSLGTGSYNEQFI.

On this clonotype: The conserved phenylalanine or tryptophan normally closing the CDR3 is absent here, so this likely arose from a read error. The limits of the CDR3 on the DNA are not certain, so only TCRdb's listed CDR3 is given. The genes are TRBV4-1 and TRBJ1-1; the table calls TRBD1, which could not be checked here. The CDR3 region is 16 residues in length, termini included. Germline loops: CDR1 MGHRA, CDR2 YSYEKL. The CDR3 is CASSQVGQGVDTETIS.

To note about this clonotype: At one boundary the junction diverges from the germline segment, which might be a read error. The gene calls are TRBV20-1 and TRBJ2-1; D unresolved. The CDR3 length is 13 residues. CDR1 and CDR2 (germline): DFQATT, SNEGSKA (reference sequence). CDR3 nucleotides: TGTAGTGCCCTACCCCTTGCGATGGATGAGCTGTTCTTC. Residues: CSALPLAMDELFF.

To note about this clonotype: As the CDR3 is not closed by the conserved phenylalanine or tryptophan, this likely results from a read error. The genes are TRBV4-1 and TRBJ2-1, with D perhaps TRBD1 (6 bases). Trimming pared 4 bases from V and 4 bases from J, leaving 11 bases between. The germline V gene has CDR1 MGHRA and CDR2 YSYEKL. The CDR3 sequence is 14 residues long. CDR3: CASSRGQQYNEQFS. The DNA for the CDR3 is TGCGCCAGCAGCCGAGGACAGCAGTACAATGAGCAGTTCTCT.

A remark on this clonotype: Compared with germline, one end of the junction differs, possibly owing to a read error. The chain recombines TRBV4-2 with TRBJ2-6, with D perhaps assigned TRBD1 or TRBD2 (5 bases each). The CDR3 is made up of 17 amino acids. The germline V gene encodes CDR1 LGHNA and CDR2 YNFKEQ. The CDR3 loop reads CATSQEFPVDGADVLTF. CDR3 sequence (DNA): TGTGCCACCAGCCAAGAATTTCCAGTCGACGGGGCCGACGTCCTGACTTTC.

Relative to its sample, this clonotype is medium-sized. The gene calls are TRBV4-2 and TRBJ2-7; D call uncertain. There are 12 residues in the CDR3. CDR1 is LGHNA and CDR2 is YNFKEQ in the germline V gene. The V gene lost 1 base and the J gene lost 6 bases, with 7 bases spanning the gap. The DNA of the CDR3 is TGTGCCAGCAGCCAAGCTGAGGCCGAGCAGTACTTC. Protein: CASSQAEAEQYF.

The J gene is TRBJ2-1, the V gene TRBV4-1, with a possible D match to TRBD2 (5 bases). V shed 4 bases and J shed 4 bases, with 17 bases lying between them. Germline V lookup: CDR1 MGHRA, CDR2 YSYEKL. There are 16 residues in the CDR3. The CDR3 spells CASSPRASWSYNEQFF. In DNA, the CDR3 is TGCGCCAGCAGCCCAAGGGCTAGCTGGAGTTACAATGAGCAGTTCTTC.